This T cell receptor beta chain was profiled in a study of spatial heterogeneity in lung cancer. The sample holds many counts of this clonotype. Each CDR3 protein is one row after TCRdb ran MiXCR on the 5' RACE reads. The sample shows roughly 48,000 distinct CDR3 sequences, about 5.8% of them seen only once. The CDR3 loop spans 15 amino acids. The V gene's germline CDR1 is MDHEN and CDR2 SYDVKM. V lost 2 bases to trimming and J lost 6 bases, with 16 bases between them. Time point: sample taken at primary tumor resection. Whole RNA from tumor, nontumor lung or frozen PBMC was sequenced unsorted. The receptor comes from a male donor with early-stage non-small cell lung cancer. J is TRBJ1-1 and V is TRBV28; D is perhaps TRBD1 (5 bases). Sequences were derived from PBMCs, sampled at surgery. DNA for the CDR3: TGTGCCAGCAGTTTAGGGTCAGAGGGACGGGCTGAAGCTTTCTTT. Its translation: CASSLGSEGRAEAFF.